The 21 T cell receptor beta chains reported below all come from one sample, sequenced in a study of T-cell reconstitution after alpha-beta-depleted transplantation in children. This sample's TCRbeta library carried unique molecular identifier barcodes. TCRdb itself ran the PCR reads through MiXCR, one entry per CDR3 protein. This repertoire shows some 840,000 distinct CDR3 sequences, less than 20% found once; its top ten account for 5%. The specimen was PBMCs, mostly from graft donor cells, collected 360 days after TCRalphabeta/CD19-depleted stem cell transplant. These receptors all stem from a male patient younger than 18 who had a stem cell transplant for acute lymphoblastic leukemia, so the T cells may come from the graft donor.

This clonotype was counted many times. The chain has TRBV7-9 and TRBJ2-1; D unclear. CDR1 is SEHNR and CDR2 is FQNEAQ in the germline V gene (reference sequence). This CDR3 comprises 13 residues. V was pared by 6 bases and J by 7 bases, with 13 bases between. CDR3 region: CASRNYLRNEQFF. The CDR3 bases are TGTGCCAGCAGGAACTACCTTAGGAATGAGCAGTTCTTC.

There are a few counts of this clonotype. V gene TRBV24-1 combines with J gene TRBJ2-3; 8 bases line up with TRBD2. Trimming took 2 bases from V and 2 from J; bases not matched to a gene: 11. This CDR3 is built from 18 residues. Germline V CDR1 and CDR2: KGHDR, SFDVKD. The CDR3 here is CATSDSWASGSYTDTQYF. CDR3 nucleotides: TGTGCCACCAGTGATTCCTGGGCTAGCGGGTCATACACAGATACGCAGTATTTT.

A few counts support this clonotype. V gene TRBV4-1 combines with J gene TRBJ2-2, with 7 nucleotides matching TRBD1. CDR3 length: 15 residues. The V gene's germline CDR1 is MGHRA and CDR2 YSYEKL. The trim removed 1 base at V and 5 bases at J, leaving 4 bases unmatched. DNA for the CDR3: TGCGCCAGCAGCCAAGGGACAGGATGGACCGGGGAGCTGTTTTTT. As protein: CASSQGTGWTGELFF.

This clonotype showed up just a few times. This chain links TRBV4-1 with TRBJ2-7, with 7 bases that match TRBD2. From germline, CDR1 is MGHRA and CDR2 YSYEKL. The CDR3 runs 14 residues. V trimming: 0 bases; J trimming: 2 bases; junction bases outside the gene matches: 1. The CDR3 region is CASSQDGTTYEQYF. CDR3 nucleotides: TGCGCCAGCAGCCAAGATGGGACTACCTACGAGCAGTACTTC.

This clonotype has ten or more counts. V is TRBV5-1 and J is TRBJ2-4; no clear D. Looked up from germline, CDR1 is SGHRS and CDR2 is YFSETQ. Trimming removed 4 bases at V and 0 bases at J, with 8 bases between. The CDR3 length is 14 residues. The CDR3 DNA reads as TGCGCCAGCAGCAGTCGTTCAGCCAAAAACATTCAGTACTTC. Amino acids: CASSSRSAKNIQYF.

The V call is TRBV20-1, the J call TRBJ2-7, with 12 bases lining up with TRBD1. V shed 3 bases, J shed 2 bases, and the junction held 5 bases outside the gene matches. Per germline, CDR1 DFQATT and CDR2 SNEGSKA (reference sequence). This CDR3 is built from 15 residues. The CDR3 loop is CSASGDRGLTYEQYF. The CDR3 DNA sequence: TGCAGTGCTAGTGGGGACAGGGGGCTTACCTACGAGCAGTACTTC.

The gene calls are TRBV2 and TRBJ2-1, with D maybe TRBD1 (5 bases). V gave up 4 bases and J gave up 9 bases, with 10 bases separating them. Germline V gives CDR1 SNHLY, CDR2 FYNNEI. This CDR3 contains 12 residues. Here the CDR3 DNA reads TGTGCCAGCAGTGGTGGGGCGAGTGAGCAGTTCTTC. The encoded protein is CASSGGASEQFF.

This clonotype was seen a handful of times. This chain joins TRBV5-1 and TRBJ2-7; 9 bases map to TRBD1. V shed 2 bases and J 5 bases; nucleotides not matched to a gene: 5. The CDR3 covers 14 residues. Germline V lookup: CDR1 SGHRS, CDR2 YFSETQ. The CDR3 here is CASSFGQGSHEQYF. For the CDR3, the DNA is TGCGCCAGCAGCTTCGGACAGGGGTCCCACGAGCAGTACTTC.

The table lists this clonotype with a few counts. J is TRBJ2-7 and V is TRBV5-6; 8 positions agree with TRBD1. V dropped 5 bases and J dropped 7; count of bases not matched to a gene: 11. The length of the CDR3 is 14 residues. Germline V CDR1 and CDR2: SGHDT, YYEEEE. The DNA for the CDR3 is TGTGCCAGCAGATATGGACAGGGCTTTGTTGAGCAGTACTTC. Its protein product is CASRYGQGFVEQYF.

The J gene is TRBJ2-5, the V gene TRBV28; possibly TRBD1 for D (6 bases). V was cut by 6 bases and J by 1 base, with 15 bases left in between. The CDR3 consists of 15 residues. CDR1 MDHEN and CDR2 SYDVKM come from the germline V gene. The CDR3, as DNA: TGTGCCAGCAGAAGTTTCCGCAGGGGCCAAGAGACCCAGTACTTC. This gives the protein CASRSFRRGQETQYF.

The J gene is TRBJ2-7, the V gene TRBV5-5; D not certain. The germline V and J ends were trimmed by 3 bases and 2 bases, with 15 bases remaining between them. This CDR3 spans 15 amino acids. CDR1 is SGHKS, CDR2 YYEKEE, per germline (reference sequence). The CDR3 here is CASSSPSDPTYEQYF. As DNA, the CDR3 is TGTGCCAGCAGCTCGCCCTCGGACCCAACCTACGAGCAGTACTTC.

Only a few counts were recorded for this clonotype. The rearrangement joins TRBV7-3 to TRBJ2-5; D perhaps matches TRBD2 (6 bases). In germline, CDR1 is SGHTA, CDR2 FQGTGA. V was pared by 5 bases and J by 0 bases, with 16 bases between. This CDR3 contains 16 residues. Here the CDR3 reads CASSRGTSRYQETQYF. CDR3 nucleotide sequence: TGTGCCAGCAGCCGAGGCACTAGCAGGTACCAAGAGACCCAGTACTTC.

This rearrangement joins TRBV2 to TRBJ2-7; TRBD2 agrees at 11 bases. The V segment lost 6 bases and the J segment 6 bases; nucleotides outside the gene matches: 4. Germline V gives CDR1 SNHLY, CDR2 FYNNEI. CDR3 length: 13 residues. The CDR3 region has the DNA TGTGCCAGCAGCGTAGGGACTAGCGGCGAGCAGTACTTC. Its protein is CASSVGTSGEQYF.

CDR3 in DNA: TGTGCCAGCTCACCGTTCGAGGGGAAGAAAAACATTCAGTACTTC. Amino acids: CASSPFEGKKNIQYF. The V call is TRBV18, the J call TRBJ2-4; either TRBD1 or TRBD2 may supply D (5 bases each). The ends were cut back, 3 bases at V and 4 bases at J, with 13 bases in the middle. This CDR3 spans 15 amino acids. Germline V gene data show CDR1 as KGHSH and CDR2 as LQKENI.

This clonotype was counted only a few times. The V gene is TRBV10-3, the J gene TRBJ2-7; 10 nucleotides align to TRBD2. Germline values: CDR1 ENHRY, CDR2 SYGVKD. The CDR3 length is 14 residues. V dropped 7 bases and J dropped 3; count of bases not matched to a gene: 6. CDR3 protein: CAITRTSGDYEQYF. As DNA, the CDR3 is TGTGCCATCACCCGGACTAGCGGTGACTACGAGCAGTACTTC.

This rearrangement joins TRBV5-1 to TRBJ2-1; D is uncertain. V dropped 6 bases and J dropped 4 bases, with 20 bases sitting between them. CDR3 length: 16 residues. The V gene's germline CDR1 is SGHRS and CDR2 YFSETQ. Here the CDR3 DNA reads TGCGCCAGCACCGGCTCCAATTCTGCGTGGTACAATGAGCAGTTCTTC. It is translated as CASTGSNSAWYNEQFF.

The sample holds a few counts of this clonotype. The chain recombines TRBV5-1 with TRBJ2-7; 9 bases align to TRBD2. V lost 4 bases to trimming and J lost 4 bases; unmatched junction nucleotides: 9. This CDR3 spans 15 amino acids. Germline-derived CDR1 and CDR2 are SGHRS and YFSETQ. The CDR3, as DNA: TGCGCCAGCAGCGTTGTCGGTCTAGCGGGGTACGAGCAGTACTTC. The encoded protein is CASSVVGLAGYEQYF.

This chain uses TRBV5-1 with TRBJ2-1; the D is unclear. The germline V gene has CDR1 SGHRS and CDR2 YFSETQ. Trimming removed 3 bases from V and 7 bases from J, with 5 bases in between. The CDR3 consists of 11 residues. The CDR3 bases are TGCGCCAGCAGCTGGCATAATGAGCAGTTCTTC. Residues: CASSWHNEQFF.

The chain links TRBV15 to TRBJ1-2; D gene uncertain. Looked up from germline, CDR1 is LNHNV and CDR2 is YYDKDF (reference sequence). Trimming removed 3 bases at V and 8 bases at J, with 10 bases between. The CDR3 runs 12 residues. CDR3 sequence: CATSRREFGYTF. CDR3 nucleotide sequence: TGTGCCACCAGCAGGCGGGAATTCGGCTACACCTTC. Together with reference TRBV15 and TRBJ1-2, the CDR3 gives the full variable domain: DAMVIQNPRYQVTQFGKPVTLSCSQTLNHNVMYWYQQKSSQAPKLLFHYYDKDFNNEADTPDNFQSRRPNTSFCFLDIRSPGLGDTAMYLCATSRREFGYTFGSGTRLTVV.

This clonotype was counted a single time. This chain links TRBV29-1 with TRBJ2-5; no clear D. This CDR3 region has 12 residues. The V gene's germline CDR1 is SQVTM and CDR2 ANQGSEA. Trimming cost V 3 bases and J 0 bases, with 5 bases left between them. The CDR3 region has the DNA TGCAGCGTTGACCGGGACCAAGAGACCCAGTACTTC. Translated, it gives CSVDRDQETQYF.

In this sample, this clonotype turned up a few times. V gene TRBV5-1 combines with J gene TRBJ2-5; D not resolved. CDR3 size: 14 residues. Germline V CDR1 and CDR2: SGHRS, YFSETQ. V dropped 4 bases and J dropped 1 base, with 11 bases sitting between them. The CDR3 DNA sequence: TGCGCCAGCAGCCCCTCCGGTTTCCAAGAGACCCAGTACTTC. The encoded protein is CASSPSGFQETQYF.